The clone carrying this T cell receptor (beta chain) was detected a few times. This sample is part of a study of blood T cell repertoires in COVID-19. Study summary: Acute and convalescent COVID-19 specimens originated in the United States, Italy and Spain. In each case, the material was cDNA or gDNA derived from T cells, B-cell-depleted T cells, or PBMCs.

Sequencing was performed with immunoSEQ multiplex PCR; in TCRdb, only in-frame clones are kept and a portion is missing. The sample holds 95,000 to 120,000 clones, around 81% seen once. The CDR3 totals 13 residues. Per the germline V gene, CDR1 is MNHEY and CDR2 is SVGAGI. V shed 6 bases, J shed 5 bases, and the junction held 4 bases outside the gene matches. This TCR was sampled from a woman in her sixties or seventies with acute or convalescent COVID-19. The chain uses TRBV6-5 and TRBJ1-1, with TRBD1 matching 9 bases. Sequencing was carried out using peripheral blood. The DNA of the CDR3 is TGTGCCAGCAGCCGGGACAGGGCGACTGAAGCTTTCTTT. Translated, it gives CASSRDRATEAFF.